This T cell receptor (beta chain) was sequenced during a study of cytomegalovirus exposure and HLA in healthy donors. Study outcomes and limitations: Evidence from a later analysis indicated that most CMV-associated TCR beta chains looked HLA-restricted. What a later analysis showed was that several of the most significant clusters appeared linked to common viral pathogens.

The V end lost 1 base, the J end lost 5 bases, and 14 bases lay between the germline ends. The CDR3 contains 15 residues. Per germline, CDR1 MGHRA and CDR2 YSYEKL. The PCR had 60 Vbeta and 13 Jbeta primers. This table comes from immunoSEQ multiplex PCR, and its TCRdb copy is limited to in-frame clones, with some not included. This sample has 100,000 to 150,000 clones, with around three quarters found just once. A remark on this clone: Its antigen remains unidentified.

The V call is TRBV4-1, the J call TRBJ1-2; no clear D. The specimen sequenced was PBMCs. The receptor comes from a young man in good health and CMV-seropositive. CDR3 amino acids: CASSQAVGSGYGYTF. Here the CDR3 DNA reads TGCGCCAGCAGCCAAGCAGTGGGGTCGGGGTATGGCTACACCTTC.